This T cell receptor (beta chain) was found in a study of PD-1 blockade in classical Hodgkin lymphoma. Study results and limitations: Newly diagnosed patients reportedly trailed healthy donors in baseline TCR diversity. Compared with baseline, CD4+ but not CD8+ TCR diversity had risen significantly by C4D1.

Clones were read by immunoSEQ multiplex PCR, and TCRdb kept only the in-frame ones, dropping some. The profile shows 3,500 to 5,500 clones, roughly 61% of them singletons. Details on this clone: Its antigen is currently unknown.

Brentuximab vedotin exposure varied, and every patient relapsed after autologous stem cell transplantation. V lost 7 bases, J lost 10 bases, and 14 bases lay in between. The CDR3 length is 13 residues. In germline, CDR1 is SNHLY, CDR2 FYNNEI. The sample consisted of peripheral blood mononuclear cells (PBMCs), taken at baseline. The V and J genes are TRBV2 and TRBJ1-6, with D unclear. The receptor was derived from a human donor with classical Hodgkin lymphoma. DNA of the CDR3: TGTGCCAGCATCAGGCAGGCGTACTCACCCCTCCACTTT. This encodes CASIRQAYSPLHF.